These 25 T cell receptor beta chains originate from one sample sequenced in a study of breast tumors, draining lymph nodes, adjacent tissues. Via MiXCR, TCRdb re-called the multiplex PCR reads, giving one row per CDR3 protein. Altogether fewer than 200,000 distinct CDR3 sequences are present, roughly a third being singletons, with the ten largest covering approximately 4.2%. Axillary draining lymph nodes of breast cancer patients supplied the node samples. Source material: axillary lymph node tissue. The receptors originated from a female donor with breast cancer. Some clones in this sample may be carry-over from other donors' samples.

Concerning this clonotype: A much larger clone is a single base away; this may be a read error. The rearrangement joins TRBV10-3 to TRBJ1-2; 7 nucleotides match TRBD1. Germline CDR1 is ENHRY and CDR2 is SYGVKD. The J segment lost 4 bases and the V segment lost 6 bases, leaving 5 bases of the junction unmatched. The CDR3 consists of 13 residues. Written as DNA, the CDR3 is TGTGCCATCAGGACAGGGAGCCCCTATGGCTACACCTTC. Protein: CAIRTGSPYGYTF.

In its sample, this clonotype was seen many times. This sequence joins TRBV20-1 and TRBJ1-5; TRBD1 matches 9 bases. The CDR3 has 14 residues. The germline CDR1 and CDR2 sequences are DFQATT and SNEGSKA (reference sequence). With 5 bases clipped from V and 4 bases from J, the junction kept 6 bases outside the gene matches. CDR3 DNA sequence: TGCAGTGCTGAGGGGACAGGGACGAATCAGCCCCAGCATTTT. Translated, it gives CSAEGTGTNQPQHF.

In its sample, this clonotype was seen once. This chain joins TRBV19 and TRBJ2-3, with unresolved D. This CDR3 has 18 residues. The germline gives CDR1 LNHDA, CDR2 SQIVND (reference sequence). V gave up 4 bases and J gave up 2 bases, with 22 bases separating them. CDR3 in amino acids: CASSSRGLAEQYTDTQYF. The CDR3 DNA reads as TGTGCCAGTAGTAGTCGAGGTCTGGCCGAGCAGTACACAGATACGCAGTATTTT.

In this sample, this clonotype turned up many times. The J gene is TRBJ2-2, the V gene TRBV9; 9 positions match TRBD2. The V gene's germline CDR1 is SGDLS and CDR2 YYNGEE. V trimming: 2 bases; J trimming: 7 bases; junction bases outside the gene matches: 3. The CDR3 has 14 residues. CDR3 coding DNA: TGTGCCAGCAGCGTGAGCGGGGGGCTCGGGGAGCTGTTTTTT. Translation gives CASSVSGGLGELFF.

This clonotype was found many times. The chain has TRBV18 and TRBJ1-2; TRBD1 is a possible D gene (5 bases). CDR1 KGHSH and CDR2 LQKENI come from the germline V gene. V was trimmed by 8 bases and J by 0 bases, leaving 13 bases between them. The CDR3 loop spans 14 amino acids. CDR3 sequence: CASSGGSANYGYTF. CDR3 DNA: TGTGCCAGCAGCGGGGGGTCAGCTAACTATGGCTACACCTTC.

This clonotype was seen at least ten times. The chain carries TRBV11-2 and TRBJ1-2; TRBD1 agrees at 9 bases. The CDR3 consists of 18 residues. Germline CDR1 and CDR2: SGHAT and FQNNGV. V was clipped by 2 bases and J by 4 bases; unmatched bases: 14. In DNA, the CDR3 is TGTGCCAGCAGCTTACACATGCGGAGGGGACAGGGAGCCTATGGCTACACCTTC. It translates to CASSLHMRRGQGAYGYTF.

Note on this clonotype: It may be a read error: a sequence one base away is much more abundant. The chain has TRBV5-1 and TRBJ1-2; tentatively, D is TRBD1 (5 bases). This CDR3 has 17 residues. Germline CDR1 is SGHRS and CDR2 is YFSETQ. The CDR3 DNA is TGCGCCAGCAGCTTGGCCCAGGGCGCTCTTCCTAACTATGGCTACGCCTTC. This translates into CASSLAQGALPNYGYAF.

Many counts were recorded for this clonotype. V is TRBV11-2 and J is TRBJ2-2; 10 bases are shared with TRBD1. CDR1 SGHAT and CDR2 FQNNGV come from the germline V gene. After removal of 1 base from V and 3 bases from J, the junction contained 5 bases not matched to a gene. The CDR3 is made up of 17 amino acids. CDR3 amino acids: CASSLGGTGVYTGELFF. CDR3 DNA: TGTGCCAGCAGCTTAGGTGGGACAGGGGTTTACACCGGGGAGCTGTTTTTT.

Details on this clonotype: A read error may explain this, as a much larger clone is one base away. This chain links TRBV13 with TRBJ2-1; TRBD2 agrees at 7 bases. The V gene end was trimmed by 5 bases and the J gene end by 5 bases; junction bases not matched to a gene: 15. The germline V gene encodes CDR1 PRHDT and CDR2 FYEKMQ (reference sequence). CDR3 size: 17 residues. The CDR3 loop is CASSLPPLTSYHNEQFF. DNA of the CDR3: TGTGCCAGCAGCCTACCCCCTCTGACTAGCTACCACAATGAGCAGTTCTTC.

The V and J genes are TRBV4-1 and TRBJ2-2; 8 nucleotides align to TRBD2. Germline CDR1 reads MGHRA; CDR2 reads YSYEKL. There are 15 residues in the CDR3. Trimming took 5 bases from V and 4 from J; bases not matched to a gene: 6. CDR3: CASSERESVTGELFF. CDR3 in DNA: TGCGCCAGCAGCGAGCGGGAGTCGGTCACCGGGGAGCTGTTTTTT.

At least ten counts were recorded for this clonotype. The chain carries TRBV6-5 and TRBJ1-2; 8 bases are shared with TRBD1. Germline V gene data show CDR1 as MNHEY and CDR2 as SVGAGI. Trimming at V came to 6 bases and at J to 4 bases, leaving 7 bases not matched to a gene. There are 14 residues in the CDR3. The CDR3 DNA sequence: TGTGCCAGCAGCGGACAGGGCTCTCCCTATGGCTACACCTTC. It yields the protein CASSGQGSPYGYTF.

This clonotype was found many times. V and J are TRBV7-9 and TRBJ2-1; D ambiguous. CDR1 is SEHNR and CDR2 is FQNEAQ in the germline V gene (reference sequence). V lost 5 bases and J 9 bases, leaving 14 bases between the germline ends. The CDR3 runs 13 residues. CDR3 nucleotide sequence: TGTGCCAGCAGCCCGCGCGAGGTGGGTGAGCAGTTCTTC. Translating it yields CASSPREVGEQFF.

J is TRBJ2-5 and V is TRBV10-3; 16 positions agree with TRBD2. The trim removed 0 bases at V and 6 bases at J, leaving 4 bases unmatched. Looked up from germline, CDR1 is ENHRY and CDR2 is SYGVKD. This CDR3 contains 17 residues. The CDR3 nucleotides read TGTGCCATCAGTGAGTCAATGGGACTAGCGGGGGGGAAGACCCAGTACTTC. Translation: CAISESMGLAGGKTQYF.

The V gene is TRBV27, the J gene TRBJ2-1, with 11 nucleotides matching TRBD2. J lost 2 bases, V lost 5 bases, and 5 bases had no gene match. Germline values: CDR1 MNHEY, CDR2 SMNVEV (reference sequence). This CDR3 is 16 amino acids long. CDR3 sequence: CASSPWTSGPYNEQFF. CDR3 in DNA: TGTGCCAGCAGTCCGTGGACTAGCGGGCCCTACAATGAGCAGTTCTTC.

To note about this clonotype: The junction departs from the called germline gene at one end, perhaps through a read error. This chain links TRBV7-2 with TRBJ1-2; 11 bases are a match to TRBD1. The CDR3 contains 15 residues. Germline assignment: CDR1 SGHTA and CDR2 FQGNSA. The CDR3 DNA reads TGTGCTAGCAGCCCCTCCGGGACAGGGGGGTATGGCTACACCTTC. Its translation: CASSPSGTGGYGYTF.

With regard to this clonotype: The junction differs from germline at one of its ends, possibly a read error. Here the CDR3 reads CAGSLVFRGNTDTQYF. CDR3 nucleotide sequence: TGTGCCGGCAGCTTGGTTTTTAGGGGGAATACAGATACGCAGTATTTT. V gene TRBV5-6 combines with J gene TRBJ2-3; possibly TRBD1 for D (6 bases). Germline CDR1 is SGHDT and CDR2 is YYEEEE. The CDR3 length is 16 residues.

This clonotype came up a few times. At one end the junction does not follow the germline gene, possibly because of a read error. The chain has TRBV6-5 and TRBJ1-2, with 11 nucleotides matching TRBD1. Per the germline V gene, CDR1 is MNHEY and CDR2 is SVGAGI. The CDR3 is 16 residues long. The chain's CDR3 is CASSHSWTGGPNGYTF. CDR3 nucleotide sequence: TGTGCCAGCAGTCACTCTTGGACAGGGGGCCCCAATGGCTACACCTTC.

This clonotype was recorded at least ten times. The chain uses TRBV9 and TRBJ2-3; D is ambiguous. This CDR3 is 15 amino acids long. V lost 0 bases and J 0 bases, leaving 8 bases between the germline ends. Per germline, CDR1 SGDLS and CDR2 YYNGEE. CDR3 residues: CASSVAPSSTDTQYF. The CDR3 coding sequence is TGTGCCAGCAGCGTAGCTCCTTCGAGCACAGATACGCAGTATTTT.

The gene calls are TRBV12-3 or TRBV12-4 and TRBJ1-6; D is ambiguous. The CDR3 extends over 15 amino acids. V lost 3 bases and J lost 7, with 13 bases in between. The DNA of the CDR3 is TGTGCCAGCAGTTTCGGTGGCCGCTTAAATTCACCCCTCCACTTT. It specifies CASSFGGRLNSPLHF.

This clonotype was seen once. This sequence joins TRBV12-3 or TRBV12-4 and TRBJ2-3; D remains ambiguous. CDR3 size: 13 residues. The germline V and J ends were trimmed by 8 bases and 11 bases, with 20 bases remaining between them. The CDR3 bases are TGTGCCAGCTCGAGCCCCTCCTACAATGAGCAGTATTTT. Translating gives CASSSPSYNEQYF.

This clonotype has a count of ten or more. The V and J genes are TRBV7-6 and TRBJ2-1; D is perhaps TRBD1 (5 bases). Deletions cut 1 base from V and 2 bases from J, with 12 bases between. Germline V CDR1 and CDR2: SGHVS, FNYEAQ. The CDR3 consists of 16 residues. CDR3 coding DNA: TGTGCCAGCAGCTTAGAAACCCGGACACCCTACAATGAGCAGTTCTTC. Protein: CASSLETRTPYNEQFF.

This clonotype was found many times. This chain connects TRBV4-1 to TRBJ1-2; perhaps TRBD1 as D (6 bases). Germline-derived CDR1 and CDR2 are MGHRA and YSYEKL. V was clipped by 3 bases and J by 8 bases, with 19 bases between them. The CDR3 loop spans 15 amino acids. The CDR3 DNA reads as TGCGCCAGCAGCCAGACGGGGGCAAAAGAGATGGGCTACACCTTC. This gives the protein CASSQTGAKEMGYTF.

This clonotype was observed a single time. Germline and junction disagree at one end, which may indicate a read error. The CDR3 DNA follows: TGTGCCAGCTCTGCGACAGGGGCCCTTTACAATGAGCCCCAGCATTTT. This sequence encodes CASSATGALYNEPQHF. The V and J genes are TRBV12-3 or TRBV12-4 and TRBJ1-5; 8 nucleotides match TRBD1. The CDR3 runs 16 residues.

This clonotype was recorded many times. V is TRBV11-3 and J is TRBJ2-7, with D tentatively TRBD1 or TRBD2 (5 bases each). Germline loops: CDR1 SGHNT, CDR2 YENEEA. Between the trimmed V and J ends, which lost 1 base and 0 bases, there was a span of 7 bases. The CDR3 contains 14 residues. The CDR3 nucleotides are TGTGCCAGCAGCTTAGGGGGGAACTCCTACGAGCAGTACTTC. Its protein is CASSLGGNSYEQYF.

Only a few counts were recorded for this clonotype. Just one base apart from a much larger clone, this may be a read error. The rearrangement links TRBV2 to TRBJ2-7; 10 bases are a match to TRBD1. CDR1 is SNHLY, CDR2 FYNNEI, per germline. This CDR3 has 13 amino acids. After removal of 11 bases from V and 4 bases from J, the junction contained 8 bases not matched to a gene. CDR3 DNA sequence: TGTGCCGGCAAATGGACAGGGGGGTACGAGCAGTACTTC. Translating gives CAGKWTGGYEQYF.